Below are 26 T cell receptor beta chains sequenced from a single sample in a study of T cell responses to AZD1222 COVID-19 vaccine. Sequenced by immunoSEQ multiplex PCR; TCRdb stores in-frame clones only, minus some. Altogether 120,000 or so clones are present, 85% to 90% being singletons, with the ten largest covering 11%. The specimen was peripheral blood, collected on day 0 of MenACWY control vaccination. The receptors come from an adult in good health.

This chain joins TRBV4-2 and TRBJ2-1, with TRBD2 identical over 8 bases. The V gene's germline CDR1 is LGHNA and CDR2 YNFKEQ. The CDR3 is 15 amino acids. Trimming cost V 2 bases and J 8 bases; bases outside gene matches: 8. This CDR3 reads CASSQNGRAADEQFF. The CDR3, as DNA: TGTGCCAGCAGCCAAAACGGGAGGGCCGCGGATGAGCAGTTCTTC.

The chain links TRBV7-2 to TRBJ2-7; 8 positions match TRBD1. CDR3 length: 15 amino acids. Trimming took 2 bases from V and 3 from J; bases not matched to a gene: 6. Germline CDR1 SGHTA, CDR2 FQGNSA. CDR3 protein: CASSLIGQGLYEQYF. The CDR3 DNA follows: TGTGCCAGCAGCTTAATAGGACAGGGCCTCTACGAGCAGTACTTC.

The chain joins TRBV7-2 to TRBJ1-1, with 7 bases identical to TRBD1. Trimming cost V 3 bases and J 5 bases; bases outside gene matches: 6. The CDR3 length is 14 residues. CDR1 and CDR2 from the germline V gene are SGHTA and FQGNSA. Written as DNA, the CDR3 is TGTGCCAGCAGCTTTGCAGGGGGTAGTACTGAAGCTTTCTTT. It encodes CASSFAGGSTEAFF.

The chain couples TRBV7-9 to TRBJ2-7; D unresolved. Per germline, CDR1 SEHNR and CDR2 FQNEAQ (reference sequence). Deletions cut 5 bases from V and 0 bases from J, with 11 bases between. The CDR3 is 14 residues long. In nucleotides, the CDR3 is TGTGCCAGCAGCCTCGGGCAGCGCTCCTACGAGCAGTACTTC. Translation: CASSLGQRSYEQYF.

The gene calls are TRBV5-1 and TRBJ2-3; 8 bases map to TRBD1. Germline trimming cut 2 bases from V and 6 bases from J; bases unmatched to any gene: 2. The germline CDR1 and CDR2 sequences are SGHRS and YFSETQ. This CDR3 region has 13 residues. CDR3 sequence reads: CASSFRDRDTQYF. The DNA of the CDR3 is TGCGCCAGCAGCTTCCGGGACAGGGATACGCAGTATTTT.

CDR3 in amino acids: CASGSSSEKLFF. DNA of the CDR3: TGTGCCAGCGGTTCTAGCAGTGAAAAACTGTTTTTT. The chain links TRBV25-1 to TRBJ1-4; D uncertain. The CDR3 loop spans 12 amino acids. The germline gives CDR1 MGHDK, CDR2 SYGVNS. Trimming shortened V by 8 bases and J by 7 bases, and 11 bases separated the two germline ends.

The chain recombines TRBV11-3 with TRBJ2-3; 13 positions match TRBD2. Germline assignment: CDR1 SGHNT and CDR2 YENEEA. V shed 5 bases, J shed 0 bases, and the junction held 5 bases outside the gene matches. The CDR3 consists of 17 residues. In nucleotides, the CDR3 is TGTGCCAGCAGCCCCGGACTAGCGGGAGATAGCACAGATACGCAGTATTTT. It translates to CASSPGLAGDSTDTQYF.

The chain's CDR3 is CASSPLQGGAYEQYF. CDR3 in DNA: TGTGCCAGCAGCCCCCTCCAGGGGGGGGCCTACGAGCAGTACTTC. The chain combines TRBV27 with TRBJ2-7, with D perhaps matching TRBD1 or TRBD2 (7 bases each). Trimming stripped 6 bases from V and 2 bases from J, with 17 bases between. This CDR3 spans 15 amino acids. The germline CDR1 and CDR2 sequences are MNHEY and SMNVEV (reference sequence).

The gene calls are TRBV5-6 and TRBJ1-2, with a possible D match to TRBD1 (5 bases). The CDR3 length is 13 residues. From germline, CDR1 is SGHDT and CDR2 YYEEEE. V was pared by 4 bases and J by 11 bases, with 18 bases between. The chain's CDR3 is CASSTRGDRGYTF. In nucleotides, the CDR3 is TGTGCCAGCAGCACTCGGGGGGACCGCGGGTACACCTTC.

The J gene is TRBJ2-5, the V gene TRBV29-1, with 8 bases lining up with TRBD1. The CDR3 loop spans 14 amino acids. Germline CDR1 SQVTM, CDR2 ANQGSEA. Trimming took 6 bases from V and 0 from J; bases not matched to a gene: 6. CDR3 DNA sequence: TGCAGCGTAGGACAGGGCCTGTACCAAGAGACCCAGTACTTC. This encodes CSVGQGLYQETQYF.

The chain carries TRBV3-1 (or the pseudogene TRBV3-2) and TRBJ1-3, with 7 bases matching TRBD1. Germline V gene data show CDR1 as LGHDT and CDR2 as YNNKEL (reference sequence). This CDR3 is 16 amino acids long. V lost 0 bases, J lost 4 bases, and 6 bases stayed unmatched. The CDR3 DNA is TGTGCCAGCAGCCAAGATAGGGGGCTTGGCGGAAACACCATATATTTT. Its protein product is CASSQDRGLGGNTIYF.

The rearrangement joins TRBV7-3 to TRBJ2-5; 9 positions match TRBD1. Germline V gene sequence: CDR1 SGHTA, CDR2 FQGTGA. Trimming removed 5 bases from V and 4 bases from J; junction bases left unmatched: 8. The CDR3 totals 15 residues. CDR3: CASSTGQGGLETQYF. The CDR3 DNA is TGTGCCAGCAGCACGGGACAGGGCGGTCTAGAGACCCAGTACTTC.

This chain connects TRBV28 to TRBJ2-7; 10 bases match TRBD2. With V trimmed by 1 base and J by 5 bases, 5 bases remained unmatched. Germline V gene lookup returns CDR1 MDHEN and CDR2 SYDVKM. The CDR3 length is 15 residues. CDR3 DNA: TGTGCCAGCAGTTTATCGGCTAGCGGGAGCGACGAGCAGTACTTC. Residues: CASSLSASGSDEQYF.

The chain couples TRBV27 to TRBJ1-5; D perhaps matches TRBD1 (6 bases). Germline V gene data show CDR1 as MNHEY and CDR2 as SMNVEV (reference sequence). Trimming left V 2 bases short and J 2 bases short, with 7 bases between. This CDR3 comprises 14 residues. CDR3 amino acids: CASSLPGGNQPQHF. The DNA for the CDR3 is TGTGCCAGCAGTTTACCAGGGGGCAATCAGCCCCAGCATTTT.

The V gene is TRBV4-1, the J gene TRBJ2-3; 15 bases agree with TRBD2. The germline CDR1 and CDR2 sequences are MGHRA and YSYEKL. The CDR3 length is 19 residues. J gave up 5 bases and V 4 bases, and 13 bases lay outside the gene matches. CDR3 nucleotides: TGCGCCAGCAGCCGGGTGAGGACTAGCGGGAGGGCCGTCGGAGATACGCAGTATTTT. The encoded protein is CASSRVRTSGRAVGDTQYF.

The CDR3 nucleotides read TGTGCCAGCGGGACAGGGAGGACTCAGGGTGGCTACACCTTC. This codes for CASGTGRTQGGYTF. This chain connects TRBV2 to TRBJ1-2, with 9 positions matching TRBD1. The CDR3 totals 14 residues. In germline, CDR1 is SNHLY, CDR2 FYNNEI. V shed 8 bases, J shed 7 bases, and the junction held 11 bases outside the gene matches.

The chain couples TRBV25-1 to TRBJ2-5; D might be TRBD1 (6 bases). The length of the CDR3 is 13 residues. The germline CDR1 and CDR2 sequences are MGHDK and SYGVNS. V was pared by 6 bases and J by 2 bases, with 10 bases between. This CDR3 reads CASRPGQQETQYF. The CDR3 nucleotides are TGTGCCAGCAGACCGGGACAACAAGAGACCCAGTACTTC.

The V call is TRBV6-5, the J call TRBJ2-7, with D tentatively TRBD1 (5 bases). This CDR3 has 14 amino acids. Trimming left V 0 bases short and J 6 bases short, with 12 bases between. Germline CDR1 is MNHEY and CDR2 is SVGAGI. The CDR3: CASSYSDRLGEQYF. The CDR3 bases are TGTGCCAGCAGTTACTCAGACAGACTGGGCGAGCAGTACTTC.

V and J are TRBV28 and TRBJ2-5; D not resolved. Germline CDR1 MDHEN, CDR2 SYDVKM. This CDR3 region has 14 residues. V lost 6 bases and J 1 base, leaving 12 bases between the germline ends. The CDR3 nucleotides read TGTGCCAGCAGGCCCCCAGTCACCCAAGAGACCCAGTACTTC. It translates to CASRPPVTQETQYF.

The CDR3 region is CASSYETLTEAFF. CDR3 DNA: TGTGCCAGCAGTTACGAGACACTCACTGAAGCTTTCTTT. This chain uses TRBV6-2 or TRBV6-3 with TRBJ1-1; D is unresolved. CDR3 length: 13 residues. Trimming took off 2 bases at V and 4 bases at J, with 8 bases between the two ends. CDR1 and CDR2 (germline): MNHEY, SVGEGT.

The chain's CDR3 is CASSYVQPINNEQFF. The CDR3 DNA sequence: TGTGCCAGCAGTTATGTCCAGCCGATTAACAATGAGCAGTTCTTC. The rearrangement uses TRBV6-5 and TRBJ2-1; the D is unclear. The germline V gene has CDR1 MNHEY and CDR2 SVGAGI. Trimming took 3 bases from V and 5 from J, leaving 14 bases between them. This CDR3 comprises 15 residues.

V gene TRBV12-3 or TRBV12-4 combines with J gene TRBJ2-1, with D perhaps TRBD2 (5 bases). CDR3 length: 10 amino acids. With 8 bases removed from V and 10 bases from J, the gap between germline ends came to 9 bases. The CDR3 here is CASAGDEQFF. CDR3 DNA sequence: TGTGCCAGCGCGGGTGACGAGCAGTTCTTC.

The rearrangement joins TRBV5-4 to TRBJ1-4; 7 bases match TRBD1. Germline lookup yields CDR1 SGHNT and CDR2 YYREEE (reference sequence). The CDR3 contains 14 residues. Trimming at V came to 4 bases and at J to 4 bases, leaving 4 bases not matched to a gene. The CDR3 spells CASSARGINEKLFF. The CDR3 region has the DNA TGTGCCAGCAGCGCCAGGGGGATTAATGAAAAACTGTTTTTT.

This clone has more than one count but fewer than ten. This chain connects TRBV4-1 to TRBJ2-3; 9 bases agree with TRBD1. Trimming at V came to 5 bases and at J to 3 bases, leaving 6 bases not matched to a gene. The germline gives CDR1 MGHRA, CDR2 YSYEKL. The CDR3 spans 15 residues. As DNA, the CDR3 is TGCGCCAGCAGCACAGGGACAGGGTGGACAGATACGCAGTATTTT. Translating gives CASSTGTGWTDTQYF.

This chain joins TRBV29-1 and TRBJ2-7, with D perhaps matching TRBD1 or TRBD2 (6 bases each). Germline loops: CDR1 SQVTM, CDR2 ANQGSEA. The CDR3 sequence is 13 residues long. Between the trimmed V and J ends, which lost 4 bases and 2 bases, there was a span of 12 bases. CDR3 amino acids: CSVVGGTAYEQYF. In nucleotides, the CDR3 is TGCAGCGTTGTCGGGGGCACCGCCTACGAGCAGTACTTC.

The chain joins TRBV19 to TRBJ2-3; D is unresolved. This CDR3 has 12 amino acids. CDR1 is LNHDA and CDR2 is SQIVND in the germline V gene (reference sequence). V dropped 5 bases and J dropped 1 base, with 4 bases sitting between them. In nucleotides, the CDR3 is TGTGCCAGTAGTTGGGGCACAGATACGCAGTATTTT. Amino acid sequence: CASSWGTDTQYF.